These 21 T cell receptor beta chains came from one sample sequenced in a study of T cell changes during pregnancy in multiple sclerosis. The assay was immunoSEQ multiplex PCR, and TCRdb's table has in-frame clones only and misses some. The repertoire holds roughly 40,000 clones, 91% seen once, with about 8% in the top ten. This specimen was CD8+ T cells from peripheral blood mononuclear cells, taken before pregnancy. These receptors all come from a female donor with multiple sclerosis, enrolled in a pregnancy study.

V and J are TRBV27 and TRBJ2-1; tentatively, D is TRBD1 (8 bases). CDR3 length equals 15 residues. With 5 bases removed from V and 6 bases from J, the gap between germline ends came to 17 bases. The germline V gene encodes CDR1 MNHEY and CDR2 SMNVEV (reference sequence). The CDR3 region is CASSTRTGRGNEQFF. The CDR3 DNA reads TGTGCCAGCAGTACCCGGACAGGGAGGGGCAATGAGCAGTTCTTC.

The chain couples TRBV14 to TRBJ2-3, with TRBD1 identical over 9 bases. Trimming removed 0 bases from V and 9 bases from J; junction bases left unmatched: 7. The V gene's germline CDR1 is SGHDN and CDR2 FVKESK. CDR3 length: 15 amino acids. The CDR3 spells CASSQDPRDRETQYF. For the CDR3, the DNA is TGTGCCAGCAGCCAAGATCCGCGGGACAGGGAAACGCAGTATTTT.

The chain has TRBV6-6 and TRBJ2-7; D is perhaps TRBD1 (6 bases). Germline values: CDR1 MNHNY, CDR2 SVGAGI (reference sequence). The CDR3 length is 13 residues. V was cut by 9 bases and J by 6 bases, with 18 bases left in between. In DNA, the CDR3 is TGTGCCAGTGGGACACGCGAGTGGCGCGAGCAGTACTTC. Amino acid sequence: CASGTREWREQYF.

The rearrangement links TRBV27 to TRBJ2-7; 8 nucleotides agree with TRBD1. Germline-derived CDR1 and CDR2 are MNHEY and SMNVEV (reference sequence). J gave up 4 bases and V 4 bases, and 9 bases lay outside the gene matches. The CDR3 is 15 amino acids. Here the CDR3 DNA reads TGTGCCAGCAGTTCCTTTGGACAGGGTTTTTACGAGCAGTACTTC. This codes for CASSSFGQGFYEQYF.

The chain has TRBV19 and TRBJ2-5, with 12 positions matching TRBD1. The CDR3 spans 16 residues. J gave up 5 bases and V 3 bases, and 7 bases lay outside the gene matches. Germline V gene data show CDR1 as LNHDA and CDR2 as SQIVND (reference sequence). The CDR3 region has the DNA TGTGCCAGTAGTATCTCCGGGACAGGGGGCTGGGAGACCCAGTACTTC. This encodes CASSISGTGGWETQYF.

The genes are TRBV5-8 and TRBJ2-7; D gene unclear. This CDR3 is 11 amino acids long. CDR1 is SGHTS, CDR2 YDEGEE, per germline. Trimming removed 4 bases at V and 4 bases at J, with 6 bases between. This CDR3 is CASSLGYEQYF. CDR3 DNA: TGTGCCAGCAGCCTAGGATACGAGCAGTACTTC.

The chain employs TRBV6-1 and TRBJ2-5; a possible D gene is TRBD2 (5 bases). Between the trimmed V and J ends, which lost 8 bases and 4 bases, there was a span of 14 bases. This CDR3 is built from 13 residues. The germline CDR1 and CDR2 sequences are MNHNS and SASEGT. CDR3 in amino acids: CASWSGWGETQYF. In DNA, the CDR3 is TGTGCCAGCTGGAGCGGATGGGGAGAGACCCAGTACTTC.

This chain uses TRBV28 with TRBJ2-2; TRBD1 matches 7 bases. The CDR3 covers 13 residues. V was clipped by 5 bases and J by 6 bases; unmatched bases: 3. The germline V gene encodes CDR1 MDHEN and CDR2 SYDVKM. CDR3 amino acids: CASSLQGAGELFF. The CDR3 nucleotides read TGTGCCAGCAGTCTTCAGGGGGCCGGGGAGCTGTTTTTT.

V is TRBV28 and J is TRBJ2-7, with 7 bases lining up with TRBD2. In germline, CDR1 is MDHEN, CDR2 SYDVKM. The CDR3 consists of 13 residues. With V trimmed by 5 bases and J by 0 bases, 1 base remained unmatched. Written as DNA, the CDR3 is TGTGCCAGCAGTCCGGGAGGCTCCTACGAGCAGTACTTC. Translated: CASSPGGSYEQYF.

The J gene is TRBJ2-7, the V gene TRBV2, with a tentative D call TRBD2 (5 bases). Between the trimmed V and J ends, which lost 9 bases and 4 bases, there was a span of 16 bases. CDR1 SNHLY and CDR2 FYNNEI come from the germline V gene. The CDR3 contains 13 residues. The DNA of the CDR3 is TGTGCCAGAGCTAAACCTACGGGATACGAGCAGTACTTC. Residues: CARAKPTGYEQYF.

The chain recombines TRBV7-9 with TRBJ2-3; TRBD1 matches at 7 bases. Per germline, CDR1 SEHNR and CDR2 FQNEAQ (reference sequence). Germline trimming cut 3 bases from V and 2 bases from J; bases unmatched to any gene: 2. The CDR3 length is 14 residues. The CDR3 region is CASSLGQITDTQYF. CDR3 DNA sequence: TGTGCCAGCAGCTTGGGACAGATCACAGATACGCAGTATTTT.

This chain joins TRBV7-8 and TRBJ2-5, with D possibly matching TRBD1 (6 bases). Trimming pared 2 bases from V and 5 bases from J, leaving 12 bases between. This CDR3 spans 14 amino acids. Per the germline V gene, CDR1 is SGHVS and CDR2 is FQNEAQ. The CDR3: CASSLPFRGETQYF. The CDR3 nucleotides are TGTGCCAGCAGCTTACCCTTCAGGGGTGAGACCCAGTACTTC.

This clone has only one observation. This CDR3 reads CASSLGTGGYEQYF. CDR3 bases: TGCGCCAGCAGCTTGGGGACAGGAGGCTACGAGCAGTACTTC. V and J are TRBV5-1 and TRBJ2-7; 7 bases agree with TRBD1. Germline CDR1 reads SGHRS; CDR2 reads YFSETQ. The trim removed 0 bases at V and 3 bases at J, leaving 3 bases unmatched. This CDR3 comprises 14 residues.

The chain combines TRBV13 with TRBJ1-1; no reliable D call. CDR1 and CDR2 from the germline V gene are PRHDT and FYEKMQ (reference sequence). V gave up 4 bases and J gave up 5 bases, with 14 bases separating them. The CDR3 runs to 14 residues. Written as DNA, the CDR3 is TGTGCCAGCAGCTACCCGGCCGAACAGACTGAAGCTTTCTTT. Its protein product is CASSYPAEQTEAFF.

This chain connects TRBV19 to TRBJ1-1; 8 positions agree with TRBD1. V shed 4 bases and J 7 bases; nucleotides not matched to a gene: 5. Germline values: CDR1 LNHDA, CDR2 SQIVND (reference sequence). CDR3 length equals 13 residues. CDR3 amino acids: CASSTTGVNEAFF. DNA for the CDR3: TGTGCCAGTAGTACGACAGGGGTGAATGAAGCTTTCTTT.

CDR3 region: CASSLGGRGGYEQYF. DNA for the CDR3: TGTGCCAGCAGCTTAGGTGGGAGGGGGGGCTACGAGCAGTACTTC. V usage is TRBV7-2 and J usage is TRBJ2-7, with D possibly matching TRBD2 (7 bases). This CDR3 is 15 amino acids long. Germline CDR1 reads SGHTA; CDR2 reads FQGNSA. Trimming removed 1 base from V and 3 bases from J, with 13 bases in between.

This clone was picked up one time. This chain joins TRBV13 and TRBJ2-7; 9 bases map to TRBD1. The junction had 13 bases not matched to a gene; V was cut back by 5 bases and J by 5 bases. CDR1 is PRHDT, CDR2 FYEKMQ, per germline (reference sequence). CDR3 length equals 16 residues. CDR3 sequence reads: CASSPSPGQGFNEQYF. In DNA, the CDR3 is TGTGCCAGCAGCCCATCTCCGGGACAGGGTTTTAACGAGCAGTACTTC.

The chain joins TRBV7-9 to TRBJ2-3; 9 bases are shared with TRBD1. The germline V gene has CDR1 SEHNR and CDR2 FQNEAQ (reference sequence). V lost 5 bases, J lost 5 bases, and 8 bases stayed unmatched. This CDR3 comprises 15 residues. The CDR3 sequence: CASSPGDREEDTQYF. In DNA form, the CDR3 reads TGTGCCAGCAGCCCTGGGGACAGGGAGGAAGATACGCAGTATTTT.

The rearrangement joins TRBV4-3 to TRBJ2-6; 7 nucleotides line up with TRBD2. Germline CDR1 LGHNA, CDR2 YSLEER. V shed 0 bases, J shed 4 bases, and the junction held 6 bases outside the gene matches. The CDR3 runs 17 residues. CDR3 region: CASSQDGRGTGANVLTF. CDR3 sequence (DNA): TGCGCCAGCAGCCAAGATGGGCGGGGGACCGGGGCCAACGTCCTGACTTTC.

CDR3 sequence reads: CASSVTSGRDEQFF. The CDR3 DNA is TGTGCCAGCAGCGTGACTAGCGGGAGGGACGAGCAGTTCTTC. The chain has TRBV9 and TRBJ2-1; TRBD2 matches at 14 bases. Germline V gene data show CDR1 as SGDLS and CDR2 as YYNGEE. This CDR3 is 14 amino acids long. V gave up 2 bases and J gave up 10 bases; unmatched junction bases: 2.

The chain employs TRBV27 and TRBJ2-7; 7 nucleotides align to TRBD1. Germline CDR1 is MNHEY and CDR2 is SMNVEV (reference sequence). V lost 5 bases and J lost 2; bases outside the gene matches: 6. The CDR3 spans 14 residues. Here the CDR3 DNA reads TGTGCCAGCAGTCAAGGGGGCCGCACCTACGAGCAGTACTTC. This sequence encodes CASSQGGRTYEQYF.